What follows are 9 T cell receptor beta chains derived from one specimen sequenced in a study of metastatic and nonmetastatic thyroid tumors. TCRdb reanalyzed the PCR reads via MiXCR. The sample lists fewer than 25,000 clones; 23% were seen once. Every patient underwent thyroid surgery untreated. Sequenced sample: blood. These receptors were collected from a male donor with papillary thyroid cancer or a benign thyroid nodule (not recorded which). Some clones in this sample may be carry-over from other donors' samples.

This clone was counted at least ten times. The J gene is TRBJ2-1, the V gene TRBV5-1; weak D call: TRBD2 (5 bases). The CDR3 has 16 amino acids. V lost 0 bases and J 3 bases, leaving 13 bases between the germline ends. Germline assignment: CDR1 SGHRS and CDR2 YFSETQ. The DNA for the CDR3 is TGCGCCAGCAGCTTGGGAGGGCGGGCAGGCTACAATGAGCAGTTCTTC. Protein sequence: CASSLGGRAGYNEQFF.

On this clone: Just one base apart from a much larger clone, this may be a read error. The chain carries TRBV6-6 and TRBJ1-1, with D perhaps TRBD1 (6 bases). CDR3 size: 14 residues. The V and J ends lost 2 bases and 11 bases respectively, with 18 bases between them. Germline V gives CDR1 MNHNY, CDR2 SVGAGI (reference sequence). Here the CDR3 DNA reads TGTGCCAGCAGTTACCGGGCACCCCAGGGGAGTGCTTTCTTT. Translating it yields CASSYRAPQGSAFF.

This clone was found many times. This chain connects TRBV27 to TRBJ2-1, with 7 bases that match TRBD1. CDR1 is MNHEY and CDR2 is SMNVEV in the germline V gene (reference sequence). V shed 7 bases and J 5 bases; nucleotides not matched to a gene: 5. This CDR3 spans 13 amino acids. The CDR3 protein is CASTKTGNNEQFF. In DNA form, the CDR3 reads TGTGCCAGCACCAAGACAGGGAACAATGAGCAGTTCTTC.

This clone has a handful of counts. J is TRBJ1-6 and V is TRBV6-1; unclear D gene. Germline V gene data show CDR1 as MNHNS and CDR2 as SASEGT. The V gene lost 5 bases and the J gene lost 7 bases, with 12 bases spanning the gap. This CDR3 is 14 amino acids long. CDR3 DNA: TGTGCCAGCAGTCCGGAGATCATGAATTCACCCCTCCACTTT. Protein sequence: CASSPEIMNSPLHF.

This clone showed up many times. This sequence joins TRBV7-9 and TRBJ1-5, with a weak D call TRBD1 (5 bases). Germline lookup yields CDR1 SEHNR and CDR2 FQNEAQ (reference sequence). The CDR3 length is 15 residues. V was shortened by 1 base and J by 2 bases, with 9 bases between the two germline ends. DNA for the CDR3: TGTGCCAGCAGCTTAGTGGGGGTAGGCAATCAGCCCCAGCATTTT. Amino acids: CASSLVGVGNQPQHF.

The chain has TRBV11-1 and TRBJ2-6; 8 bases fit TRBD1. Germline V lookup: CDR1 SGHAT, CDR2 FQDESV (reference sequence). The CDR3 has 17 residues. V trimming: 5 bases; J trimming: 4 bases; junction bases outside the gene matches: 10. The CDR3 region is CASSPLRTGMGANVLTF. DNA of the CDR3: TGTGCCAGCAGCCCCCTAAGGACAGGGATGGGGGCCAACGTCCTGACTTTC.

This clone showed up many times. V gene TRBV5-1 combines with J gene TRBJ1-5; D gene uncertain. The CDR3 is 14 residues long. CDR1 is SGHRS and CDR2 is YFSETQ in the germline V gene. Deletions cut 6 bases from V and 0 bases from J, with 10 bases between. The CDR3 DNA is TGCGCCAGCATAACAGTGAATAGCAATCAGCCCCAGCATTTT. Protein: CASITVNSNQPQHF.

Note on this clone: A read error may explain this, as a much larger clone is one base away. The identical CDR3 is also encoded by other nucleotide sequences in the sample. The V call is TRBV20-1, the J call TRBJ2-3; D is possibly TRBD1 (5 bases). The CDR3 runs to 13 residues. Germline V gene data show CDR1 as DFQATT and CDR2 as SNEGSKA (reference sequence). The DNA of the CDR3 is TGCAGTGGCAACGATCAGGGCACAGATACACAGTATTTT. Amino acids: CSGNDQGTDTQYF.

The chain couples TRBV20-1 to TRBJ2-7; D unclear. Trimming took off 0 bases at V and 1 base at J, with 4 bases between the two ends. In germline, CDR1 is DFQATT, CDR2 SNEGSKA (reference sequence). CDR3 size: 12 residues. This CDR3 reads CSAREVSYEQYF. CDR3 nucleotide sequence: TGCAGTGCTAGAGAGGTTTCCTACGAGCAGTACTTC.